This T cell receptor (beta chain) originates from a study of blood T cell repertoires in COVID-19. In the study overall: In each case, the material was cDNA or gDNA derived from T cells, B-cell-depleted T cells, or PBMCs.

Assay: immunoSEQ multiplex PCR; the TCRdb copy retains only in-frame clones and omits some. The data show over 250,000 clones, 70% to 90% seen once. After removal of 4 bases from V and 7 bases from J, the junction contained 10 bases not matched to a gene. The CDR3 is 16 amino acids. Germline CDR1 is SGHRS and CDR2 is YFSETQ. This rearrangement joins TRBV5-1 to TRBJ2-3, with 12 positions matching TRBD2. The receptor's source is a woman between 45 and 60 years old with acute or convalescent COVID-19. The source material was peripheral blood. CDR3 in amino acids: CASSPGETSGSYTQYF. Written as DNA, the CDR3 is TGCGCCAGCAGCCCCGGGGAGACTAGCGGGAGTTATACGCAGTATTTT.